This T cell receptor (beta chain) was documented in a study of blood T cell repertoires in COVID-19. The wider study: The cDNA or gDNA used as material had been derived from T cells, B-cell-depleted T cells, or PBMCs.

With 0 bases removed from V and 5 bases from J, the gap between germline ends came to 11 bases. From germline, CDR1 is SGHRS and CDR2 YFSETQ. The CDR3 is 14 residues long. Clones were sequenced by immunoSEQ multiplex PCR, and TCRdb holds only the in-frame ones, with some missing. The data contain about 38,000 clones, 70% to 90% of them singletons. The sequenced material came from peripheral blood. This receptor was obtained from a man in his fifties or sixties with COVID-19, enrolled during active disease. V and J are TRBV5-1 and TRBJ2-5; maybe TRBD2 (6 bases). The CDR3 loop is CASSLDPGRETQYF. As DNA, the CDR3 is TGCGCCAGCAGCTTGGACCCTGGGAGGGAGACCCAGTACTTC.